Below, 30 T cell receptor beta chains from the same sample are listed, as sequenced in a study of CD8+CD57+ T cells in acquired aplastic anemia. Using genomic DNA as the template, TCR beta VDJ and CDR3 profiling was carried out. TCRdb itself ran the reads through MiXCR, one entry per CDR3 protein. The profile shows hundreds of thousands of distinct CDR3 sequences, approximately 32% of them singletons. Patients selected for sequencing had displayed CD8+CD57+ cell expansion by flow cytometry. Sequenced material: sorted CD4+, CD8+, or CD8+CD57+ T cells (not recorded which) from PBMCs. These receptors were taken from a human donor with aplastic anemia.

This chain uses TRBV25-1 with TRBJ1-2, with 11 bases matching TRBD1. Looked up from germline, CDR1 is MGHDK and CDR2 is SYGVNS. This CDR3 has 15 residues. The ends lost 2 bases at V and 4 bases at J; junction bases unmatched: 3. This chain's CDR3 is CASSEGTGGAYGYTF. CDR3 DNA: TGTGCCAGCAGTGAAGGGACAGGGGGTGCCTATGGCTACACCTTC.

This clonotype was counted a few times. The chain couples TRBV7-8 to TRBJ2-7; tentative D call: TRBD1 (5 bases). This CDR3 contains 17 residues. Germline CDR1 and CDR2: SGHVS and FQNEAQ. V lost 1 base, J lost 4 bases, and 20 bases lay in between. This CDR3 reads CASSLGFSWAGQYEQYF. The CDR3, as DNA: TGTGCCAGCAGCTTAGGGTTCAGCTGGGCAGGGCAATACGAGCAGTACTTC.

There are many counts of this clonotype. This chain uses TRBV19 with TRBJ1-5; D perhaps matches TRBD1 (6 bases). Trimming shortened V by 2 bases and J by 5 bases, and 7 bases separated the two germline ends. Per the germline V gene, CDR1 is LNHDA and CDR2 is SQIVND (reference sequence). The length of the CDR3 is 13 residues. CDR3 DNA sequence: TGTGCCAGTAGTATATCAGGGGATCAGCCCCAGCATTTT. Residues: CASSISGDQPQHF.

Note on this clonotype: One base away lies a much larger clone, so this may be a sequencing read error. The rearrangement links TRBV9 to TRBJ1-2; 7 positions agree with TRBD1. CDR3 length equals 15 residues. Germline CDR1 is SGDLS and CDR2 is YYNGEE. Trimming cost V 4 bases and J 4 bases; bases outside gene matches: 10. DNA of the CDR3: TGTGCCAGCAGCACCGGGGCAGGGGGTACCTATGGCTACACCTTC. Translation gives CASSTGAGGTYGYTF.

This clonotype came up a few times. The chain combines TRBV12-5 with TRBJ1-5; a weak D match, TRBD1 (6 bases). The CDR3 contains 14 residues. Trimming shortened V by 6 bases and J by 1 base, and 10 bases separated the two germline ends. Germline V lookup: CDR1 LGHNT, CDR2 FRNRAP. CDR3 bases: TGTGCTAGTGGCTCCGGACAGAGCAATCAGCCCCAGCATTTT. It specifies CASGSGQSNQPQHF. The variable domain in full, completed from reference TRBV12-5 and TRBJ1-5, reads DARVTQTPRHKVTEMGQEVTMRCQPILGHNTVFWYRQTMMQGLELLAYFRNRAPLDDSGMPKDRFSAEMPDATLATLKIQPSEPRDSAVYFCASGSGQSNQPQHFGDGTRLSIL.

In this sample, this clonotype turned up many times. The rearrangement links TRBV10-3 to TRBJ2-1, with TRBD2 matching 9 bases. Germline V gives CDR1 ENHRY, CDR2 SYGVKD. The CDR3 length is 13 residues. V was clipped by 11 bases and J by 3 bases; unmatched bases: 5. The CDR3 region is CASGTSSYNEQFF. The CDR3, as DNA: TGTGCCTCTGGGACTAGCAGCTACAATGAGCAGTTCTTC.

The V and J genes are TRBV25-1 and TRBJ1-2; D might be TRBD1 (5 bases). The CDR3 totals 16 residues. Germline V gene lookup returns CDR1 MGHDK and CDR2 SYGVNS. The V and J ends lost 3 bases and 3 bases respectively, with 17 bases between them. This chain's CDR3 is CASSDPSGATDYGYTF. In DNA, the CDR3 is TGTGCCAGCAGTGATCCCAGTGGGGCGACGGACTATGGCTACACCTTC.

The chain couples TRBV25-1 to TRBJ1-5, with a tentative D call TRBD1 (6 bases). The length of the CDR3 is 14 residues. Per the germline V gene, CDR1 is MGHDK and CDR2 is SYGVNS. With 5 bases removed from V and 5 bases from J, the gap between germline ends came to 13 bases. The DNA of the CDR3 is TGTGCCAGCAGTTATCTAGGGGGGGATCAGCCCCAGCATTTT. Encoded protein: CASSYLGGDQPQHF. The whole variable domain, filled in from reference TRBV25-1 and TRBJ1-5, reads EADIYQTPRYLVIGTGKKITLECSQTMGHDKMYWYQQDPGMELHLIHYSYGVNSTEKGDLSSESTVSRIRTEHFPLTLESARPSHTSQYLCASSYLGGDQPQHFGDGTRLSIL.

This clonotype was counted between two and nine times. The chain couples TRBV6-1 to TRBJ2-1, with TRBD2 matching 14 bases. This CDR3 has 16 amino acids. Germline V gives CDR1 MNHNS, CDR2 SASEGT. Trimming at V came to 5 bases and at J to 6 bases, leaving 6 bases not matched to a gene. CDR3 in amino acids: CASSPRLAGGLNEQFF. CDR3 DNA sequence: TGTGCCAGCAGTCCAAGACTAGCGGGGGGGCTCAATGAGCAGTTCTTC.

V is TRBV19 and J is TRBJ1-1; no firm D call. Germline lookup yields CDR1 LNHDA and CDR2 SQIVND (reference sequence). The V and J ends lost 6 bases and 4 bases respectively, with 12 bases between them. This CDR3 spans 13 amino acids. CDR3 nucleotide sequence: TGTGCCAGTAGCATTGATTGGGGCACTGAAGCTTTCTTT. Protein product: CASSIDWGTEAFF.

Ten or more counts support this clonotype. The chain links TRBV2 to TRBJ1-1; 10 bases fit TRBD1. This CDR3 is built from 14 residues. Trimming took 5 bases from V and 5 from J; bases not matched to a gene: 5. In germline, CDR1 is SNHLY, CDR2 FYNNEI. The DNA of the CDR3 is TGTGCCAGCAGTTGGACAGGGGGAATGACTGAAGCTTTCTTT. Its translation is CASSWTGGMTEAFF.

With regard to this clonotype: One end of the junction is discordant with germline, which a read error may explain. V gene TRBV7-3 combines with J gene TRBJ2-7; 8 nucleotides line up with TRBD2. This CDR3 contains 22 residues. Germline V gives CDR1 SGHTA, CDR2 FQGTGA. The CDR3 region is CASSLTVSQVWLREGRLYERYF. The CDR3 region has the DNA TGTGCCAGCAGCTTAACAGTGAGCCAAGTTTGGCTTCGGGAGGGCCGACTCTACGAGCGGTACTTC.

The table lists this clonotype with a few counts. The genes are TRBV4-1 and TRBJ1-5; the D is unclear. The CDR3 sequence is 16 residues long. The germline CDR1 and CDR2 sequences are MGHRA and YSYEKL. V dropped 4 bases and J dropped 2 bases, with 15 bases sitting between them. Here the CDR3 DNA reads TGCGCCAGCAGCCTGACGGAAAAAGTGGGCAATCAGCCCCAGCATTTT. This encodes CASSLTEKVGNQPQHF.

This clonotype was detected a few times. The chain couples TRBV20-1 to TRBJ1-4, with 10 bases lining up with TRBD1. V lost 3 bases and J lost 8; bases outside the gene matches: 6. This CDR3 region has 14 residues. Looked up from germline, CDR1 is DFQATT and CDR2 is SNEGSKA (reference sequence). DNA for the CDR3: TGCAGTGCTAGTTTGGGACAGGGGCAAGAAAAACTGTTTTTT. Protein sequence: CSASLGQGQEKLFF.

The CDR3, as DNA: TGTGCCAGCAGCTGGACAGGGGGCGCCGATCAGCCCCAGCATTTT. This translates into CASSWTGGADQPQHF. The chain carries TRBV7-3 and TRBJ1-5; 11 bases fit TRBD1. Germline V lookup: CDR1 SGHTA, CDR2 FQGTGA. With 4 bases clipped from V and 5 bases from J, the junction kept 4 bases outside the gene matches. The length of the CDR3 is 15 residues.

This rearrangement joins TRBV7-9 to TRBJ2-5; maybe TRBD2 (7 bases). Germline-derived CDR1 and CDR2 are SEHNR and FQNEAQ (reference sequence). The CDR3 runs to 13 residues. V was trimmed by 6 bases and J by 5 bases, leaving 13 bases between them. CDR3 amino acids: CASRKGGGETQYF. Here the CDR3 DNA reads TGTGCCAGCAGGAAAGGGGGAGGGGAGACCCAGTACTTC.

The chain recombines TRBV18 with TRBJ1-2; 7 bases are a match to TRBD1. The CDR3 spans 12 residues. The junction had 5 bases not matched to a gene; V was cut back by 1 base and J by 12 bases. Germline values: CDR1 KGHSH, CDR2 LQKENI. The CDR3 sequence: CASSPRQGVNTF. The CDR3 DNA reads TGTGCCAGCTCACCACGGCAGGGGGTTAACACCTTC.

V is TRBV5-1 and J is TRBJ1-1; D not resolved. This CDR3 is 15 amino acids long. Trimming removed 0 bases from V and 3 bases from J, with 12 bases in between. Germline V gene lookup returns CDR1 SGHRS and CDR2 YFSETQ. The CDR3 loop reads CASSLVSGGDTEAFF. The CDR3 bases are TGCGCCAGCAGCTTGGTGTCAGGTGGGGACACTGAAGCTTTCTTT.

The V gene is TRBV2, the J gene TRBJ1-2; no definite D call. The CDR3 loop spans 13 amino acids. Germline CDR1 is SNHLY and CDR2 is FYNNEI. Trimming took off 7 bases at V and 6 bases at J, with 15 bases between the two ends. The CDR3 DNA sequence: TGTGCCAGCACCCCGGCGGGCCGGGATGGCTACACCTTC. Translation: CASTPAGRDGYTF.

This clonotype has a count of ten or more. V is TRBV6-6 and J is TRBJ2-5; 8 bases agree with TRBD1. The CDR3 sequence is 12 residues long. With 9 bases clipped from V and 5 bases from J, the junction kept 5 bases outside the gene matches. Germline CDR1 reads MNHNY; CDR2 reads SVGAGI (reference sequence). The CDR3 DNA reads TGTGCCAGTAGCAGGGGGCAGGAGACCCAGTACTTC. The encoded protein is CASSRGQETQYF.

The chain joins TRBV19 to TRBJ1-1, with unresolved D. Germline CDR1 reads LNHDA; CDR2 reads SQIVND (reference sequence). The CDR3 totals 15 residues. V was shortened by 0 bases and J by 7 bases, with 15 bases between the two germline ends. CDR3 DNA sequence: TGTGCCAGTAGTATAGATTCCGGGTACGGAGGTGAAGCTTTCTTT. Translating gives CASSIDSGYGGEAFF.

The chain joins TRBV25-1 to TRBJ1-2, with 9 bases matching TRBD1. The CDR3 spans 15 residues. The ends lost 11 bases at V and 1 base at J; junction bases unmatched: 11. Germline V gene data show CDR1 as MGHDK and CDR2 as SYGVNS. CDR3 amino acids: CASTSGTGYNYGYTF. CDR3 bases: TGTGCCTCCACCTCTGGGACAGGGTATAACTATGGCTACACCTTC.

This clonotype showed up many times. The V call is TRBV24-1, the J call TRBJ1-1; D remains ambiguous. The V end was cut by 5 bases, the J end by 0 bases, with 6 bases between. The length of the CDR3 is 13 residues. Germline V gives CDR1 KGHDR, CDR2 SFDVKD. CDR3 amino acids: CATSAELNTEAFF. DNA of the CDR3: TGTGCCACCAGTGCAGAACTGAACACTGAAGCTTTCTTT.

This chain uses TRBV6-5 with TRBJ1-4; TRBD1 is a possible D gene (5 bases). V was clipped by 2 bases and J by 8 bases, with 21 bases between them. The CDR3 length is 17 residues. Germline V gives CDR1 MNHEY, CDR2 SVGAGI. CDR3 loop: CASSYDHVTGPREKLFF. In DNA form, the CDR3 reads TGTGCCAGCAGTTACGATCACGTCACAGGCCCTCGGGAAAAACTGTTTTTT.

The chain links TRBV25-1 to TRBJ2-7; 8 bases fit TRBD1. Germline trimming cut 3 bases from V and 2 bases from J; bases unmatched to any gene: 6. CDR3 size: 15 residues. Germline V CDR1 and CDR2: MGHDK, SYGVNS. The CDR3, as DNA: TGTGCCAGCAGTGATGCGGGACAGGTGACCTACGAGCAGTACTTC. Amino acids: CASSDAGQVTYEQYF.

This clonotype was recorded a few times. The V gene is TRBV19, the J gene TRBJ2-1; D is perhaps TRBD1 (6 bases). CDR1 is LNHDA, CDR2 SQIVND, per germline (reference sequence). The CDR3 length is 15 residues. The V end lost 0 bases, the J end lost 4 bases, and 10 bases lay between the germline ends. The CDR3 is CASSIEGQGYNEQFF. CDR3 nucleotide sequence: TGTGCCAGTAGTATAGAAGGGCAGGGGTACAATGAGCAGTTCTTC.

The CDR3 bases are TGTGCCAGCAGGAGACTAGCGGAGACCTACGAGCAGTACTTC. Translating it yields CASRRLAETYEQYF. The chain recombines TRBV25-1 with TRBJ2-7; TRBD2 matches at 9 bases. The V and J ends lost 6 bases and 2 bases, in that order; junction bases with no gene match: 5. The CDR3 has 14 amino acids. Germline CDR1 MGHDK, CDR2 SYGVNS.

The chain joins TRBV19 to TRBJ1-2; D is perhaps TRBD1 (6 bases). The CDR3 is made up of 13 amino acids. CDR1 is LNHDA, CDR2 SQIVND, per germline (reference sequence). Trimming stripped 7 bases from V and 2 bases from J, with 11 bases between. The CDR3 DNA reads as TGTGCCAGTACTAAAACAGGGAACTATGGCTACACCTTC. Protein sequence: CASTKTGNYGYTF.

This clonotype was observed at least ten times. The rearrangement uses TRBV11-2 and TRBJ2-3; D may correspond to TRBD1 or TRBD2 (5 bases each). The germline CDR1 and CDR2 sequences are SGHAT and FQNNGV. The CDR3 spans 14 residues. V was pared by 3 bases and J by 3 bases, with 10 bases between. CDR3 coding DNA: TGTGCCAGCAGCTTCAACGGGGCGACAGATACGCAGTATTTT. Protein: CASSFNGATDTQYF.

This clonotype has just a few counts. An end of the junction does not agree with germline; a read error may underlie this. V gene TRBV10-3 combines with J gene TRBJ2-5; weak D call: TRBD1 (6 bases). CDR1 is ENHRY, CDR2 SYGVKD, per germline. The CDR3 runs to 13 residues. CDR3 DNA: TGTGCCAGCAGTTTATCGAGGGGGGAGACCCAGTACTTC. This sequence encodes CASSLSRGETQYF.